These 30 T cell receptor beta chains originate from one sample sequenced in a study of graft-versus-host responses after intestinal transplantation. Their antigens are not known. The method was immunoSEQ multiplex PCR; TCRdb's version includes in-frame clones alone and lacks a portion of them. The table has fewer than 85,000 clones, more than 80% seen once; the top ten hold around 2.5%. The sample in question was unstimulated CD8+ T cells sorted from spleen or lymph node cells, obtained before intestinal transplant. The receptors originated from a human donor who received an intestinal transplant.

The chain links TRBV27 to TRBJ2-7; maybe TRBD1 (6 bases). Trimming took off 3 bases at V and 4 bases at J, with 19 bases between the two ends. The CDR3 consists of 16 residues. The germline CDR1 and CDR2 sequences are MNHEY and SMNVEV (reference sequence). The CDR3 DNA reads TGTGCCAGCAGTTTCCACAGGGATTGGGCGGGTTACGAGCAGTACTTC. This encodes CASSFHRDWAGYEQYF.

J is TRBJ1-4 and V is TRBV2; 8 nucleotides align to TRBD1. V dropped 5 bases and J dropped 0; count of bases not matched to a gene: 8. The germline V gene encodes CDR1 SNHLY and CDR2 FYNNEI. CDR3 length: 17 amino acids. The CDR3 loop is CASSSPGTGATNEKLFF. The CDR3 DNA reads TGTGCCAGCAGTAGTCCCGGGACAGGAGCAACTAATGAAAAACTGTTTTTT.

The genes are TRBV13 and TRBJ2-5; 12 bases match TRBD2. V shed 5 bases and J 3 bases; nucleotides not matched to a gene: 4. The CDR3 has 15 residues. Germline values: CDR1 PRHDT, CDR2 FYEKMQ (reference sequence). CDR3 sequence: CASSRLAGAKETQYF. The DNA of the CDR3 is TGTGCCAGCAGCCGACTAGCGGGAGCTAAAGAGACCCAGTACTTC.

J is TRBJ2-1 and V is TRBV5-1; 14 bases line up with TRBD2. The germline gives CDR1 SGHRS, CDR2 YFSETQ. There are 15 residues in the CDR3. Trimming removed 4 bases from V and 8 bases from J; junction bases left unmatched: 5. CDR3 nucleotide sequence: TGCGCCAGCAGCCCAGGGACTAGCGGGGGCTATGAGCAGTTCTTC. Translating it yields CASSPGTSGGYEQFF.

The V gene is TRBV28, the J gene TRBJ2-7; D possibly corresponds to TRBD1 (5 bases). Germline V lookup: CDR1 MDHEN, CDR2 SYDVKM. Trimming took off 2 bases at V and 3 bases at J, with 11 bases between the two ends. This CDR3 comprises 14 residues. CDR3 sequence reads: CASSLGQGYYEQYF. CDR3 nucleotides: TGTGCCAGCAGTTTAGGGCAGGGATACTACGAGCAGTACTTC. The full variable domain, with the rest looked up from reference TRBV28 and TRBJ2-7, is DVKVTQSSRYLVKRTGEKVFLECVQDMDHENMFWYRQDPGLGLRLIYFSYDVKMKEKGDIPEGYSVSREKKERFSLILESASTNQTSMYLCASSLGQGYYEQYFGPGTRLTVT.

This clone has more than one count but fewer than ten. This chain links TRBV18 with TRBJ2-7; D is perhaps TRBD2 (6 bases). The CDR3 has 13 residues. V gave up 2 bases and J gave up 3 bases, with 8 bases separating them. Germline values: CDR1 KGHSH, CDR2 LQKENI. This CDR3 is CASSPVADYEQYF. CDR3 DNA sequence: TGTGCCAGCTCACCAGTAGCGGACTACGAGCAGTACTTC.

The CDR3 coding sequence is TGTGCCAGCAGTTTATCTCAGGGTCTTACCTACGAGCAGTACTTC. Residues: CASSLSQGLTYEQYF. The V gene is TRBV27, the J gene TRBJ2-7; D may be TRBD1 (5 bases). The CDR3 is 15 residues long. Trimming shortened V by 0 bases and J by 2 bases, and 11 bases separated the two germline ends. The germline V gene has CDR1 MNHEY and CDR2 SMNVEV (reference sequence).

V gene TRBV30 combines with J gene TRBJ2-7; TRBD1 might be the D (6 bases). This CDR3 has 13 residues. The V gene's germline CDR1 is GTSNPN and CDR2 SVGIG (reference sequence). Trimming took off 0 bases at V and 7 bases at J, with 13 bases between the two ends. The CDR3 reads CAWSVHRTAEQYF. CDR3 in DNA: TGTGCCTGGAGTGTACACCGGACAGCTGAGCAGTACTTC.

The chain carries TRBV7-3 and TRBJ2-2; D uncertain. The CDR3 extends over 13 amino acids. CDR1 SGHTA and CDR2 FQGTGA come from the germline V gene. V was shortened by 5 bases and J by 6 bases, with 10 bases between the two germline ends. This CDR3 reads CASSQLLAGELFF. CDR3 bases: TGTGCCAGCAGCCAACTCTTGGCCGGGGAGCTGTTTTTT.

The chain recombines TRBV27 with TRBJ1-5, with 7 bases matching TRBD1. The germline gives CDR1 MNHEY, CDR2 SMNVEV (reference sequence). Losses at the gene ends were 6 bases for V and 6 bases for J; bases not matched to a gene: 11. This CDR3 comprises 15 residues. The CDR3 loop reads CASSRDRELGQPQHF. The CDR3 DNA reads as TGTGCCAGCAGCAGAGACAGGGAGTTAGGTCAGCCCCAGCATTTT.

V usage is TRBV10-2 and J usage is TRBJ1-2, with a weak D call TRBD1 (5 bases). The germline V gene encodes CDR1 WSHSY and CDR2 SAAADI. Trimming cost V 5 bases and J 3 bases, with 19 bases left between them. The length of the CDR3 is 16 residues. CDR3 sequence: CASSRRGPNWDYGYTF. CDR3 nucleotides: TGCGCCAGCAGTCGGCGGGGCCCCAATTGGGACTATGGCTACACCTTC.

The chain couples TRBV27 to TRBJ1-1; 7 bases fit TRBD1. The CDR3 length is 16 residues. J was trimmed by 1 base and V by 6 bases; bases with no gene match: 11. Germline-derived CDR1 and CDR2 are MNHEY and SMNVEV (reference sequence). The CDR3 reads CASRLTRDSWNTEAFF. CDR3 coding DNA: TGTGCCAGCAGGCTTACTCGGGACAGTTGGAACACTGAAGCTTTCTTT.

The chain links TRBV5-5 to TRBJ2-7; D unresolved. The CDR3 extends over 13 amino acids. Trimming removed 1 base at V and 0 bases at J, with 5 bases between. Germline V CDR1 and CDR2: SGHKS, YYEKEE (reference sequence). DNA of the CDR3: TGTGCCAGCAGCTTGCACAGCTCCTACGAGCAGTACTTC. It is translated as CASSLHSSYEQYF.

The chain is built from TRBV28 and TRBJ2-7; D gene uncertain. V was pared by 8 bases and J by 0 bases, with 14 bases between. CDR3 size: 14 residues. The V gene's germline CDR1 is MDHEN and CDR2 SYDVKM. The CDR3 DNA reads as TGTGCCAGCGCCCGTGGAGAACGCTCCTACGAGCAGTACTTC. It translates to CASARGERSYEQYF.

V usage is TRBV13 and J usage is TRBJ2-1; D is perhaps TRBD2 (5 bases). Germline V gene lookup returns CDR1 PRHDT and CDR2 FYEKMQ (reference sequence). The CDR3 has 13 amino acids. The V end lost 2 bases, the J end lost 4 bases, and 6 bases lay between the germline ends. This CDR3 is CASSLRGYNEQFF. The CDR3 region has the DNA TGTGCCAGCAGCTTACGGGGATACAATGAGCAGTTCTTC.

The chain is built from TRBV5-1 and TRBJ1-3; 7 bases agree with TRBD1. CDR1 SGHRS and CDR2 YFSETQ come from the germline V gene. There are 16 residues in the CDR3. V was pared by 7 bases and J by 0 bases, with 10 bases of the junction left unmatched. The CDR3 DNA follows: TGCGCCAGCTGGCAGGGGGACCTCCCCTCTGGAAACACCATATATTTT. The encoded protein is CASWQGDLPSGNTIYF.

V is TRBV11-2 and J is TRBJ1-2; possible D gene TRBD1, 5 bases. Germline V gives CDR1 SGHAT, CDR2 FQNNGV. This CDR3 has 13 residues. Trimming removed 3 bases from V and 5 bases from J, with 10 bases in between. CDR3 residues: CASSFPTDYGYTF. The CDR3 coding sequence is TGTGCCAGCAGCTTTCCGACAGATTATGGCTACACCTTC.

This rearrangement joins TRBV5-5 to TRBJ2-7, with 7 bases lining up with TRBD1. Losses at the gene ends were 0 bases for V and 5 bases for J; bases not matched to a gene: 8. From germline, CDR1 is SGHKS and CDR2 YYEKEE (reference sequence). This CDR3 region has 15 residues. CDR3: CASSLEGASYHEQYF. CDR3 nucleotides: TGTGCCAGCAGCTTGGAGGGGGCCTCGTACCACGAGCAGTACTTC.

The V gene is TRBV28, the J gene TRBJ1-2; D call uncertain. Germline V gives CDR1 MDHEN, CDR2 SYDVKM. Trimming pared 3 bases from V and 8 bases from J, leaving 16 bases between. The CDR3 contains 14 residues. The CDR3 sequence is CASSFQPGGVGYTF. DNA for the CDR3: TGTGCCAGCAGTTTTCAGCCAGGCGGGGTAGGCTACACCTTC.

The V gene is TRBV5-1, the J gene TRBJ2-1; D may be TRBD1 (8 bases). Trimming removed 4 bases from V and 8 bases from J, with 19 bases in between. The CDR3 runs to 15 residues. CDR1 SGHRS and CDR2 YFSETQ come from the germline V gene. The CDR3 sequence is CASSPGTGSGDEQFF. The DNA for the CDR3 is TGCGCCAGCAGCCCGGGGACAGGCAGCGGGGATGAGCAGTTCTTC.

CDR3 sequence: CASSRPQDRGRDEQYF. For the CDR3, the DNA is TGTGCCAGCAGCCGACCCCAGGACAGGGGAAGGGACGAGCAGTACTTC. V is TRBV7-8 and J is TRBJ2-7; 9 bases match TRBD1. V was pared by 5 bases and J by 5 bases, with 13 bases of the junction left unmatched. Germline V gene lookup returns CDR1 SGHVS and CDR2 FQNEAQ. The CDR3 loop spans 16 amino acids.

CDR3 bases: TGTGCCAGCAGCTTGCGCGGACAGGGGAGTGAATACGAGCAGTACTTC. Amino acid sequence: CASSLRGQGSEYEQYF. The chain combines TRBV5-4 with TRBJ2-7; TRBD1 agrees at 9 bases. Germline lookup yields CDR1 SGHNT and CDR2 YYREEE (reference sequence). The CDR3 runs to 16 residues. The J segment lost 4 bases and the V segment lost 1 base, leaving 9 bases of the junction unmatched. Full variable domain (missing parts from reference TRBV5-4 and TRBJ2-7): ETGVTQSPTHLIKTRGQQVTLRCSSQSGHNTVSWYQQALGQGPQFIFQYYREEENGRGNFPPRFSGLQFPNYSSELNVNALELDDSALYLCASSLRGQGSEYEQYFGPGTRLTVT.

The chain carries TRBV9 and TRBJ2-7; a possible D gene is TRBD1 (6 bases). CDR3 length: 14 residues. V was trimmed by 4 bases and J by 3 bases, leaving 14 bases between them. Germline V lookup: CDR1 SGDLS, CDR2 YYNGEE. This CDR3 reads CASSPRTDLYEQYF. CDR3 in DNA: TGTGCCAGCAGCCCGCGGACAGATCTCTACGAGCAGTACTTC.

The V call is TRBV7-8, the J call TRBJ2-1; 9 bases are a match to TRBD2. With V trimmed by 3 bases and J by 3 bases, 3 bases remained unmatched. The CDR3 runs 15 residues. Germline V gene data show CDR1 as SGHVS and CDR2 as FQNEAQ. The CDR3 region is CASSFLAGLYNEQFF. The CDR3 DNA reads as TGTGCCAGCAGCTTTCTAGCGGGGCTCTACAATGAGCAGTTCTTC. Together with reference TRBV7-8 and TRBJ2-1, the CDR3 gives the full variable domain: GAGVSQSPRYKVAKRGQDVALRCDPISGHVSLFWYQQALGQGPEFLTYFQNEAQLDKSGLPSDRFFAERPEGSVSTLKIQRTQQEDSAVYLCASSFLAGLYNEQFFGPGTRLTVL.

This clone occurred once. V usage is TRBV28 and J usage is TRBJ2-7; 7 nucleotides line up with TRBD1. The trim removed 3 bases at V and 2 bases at J, leaving 4 bases unmatched. Germline CDR1 reads MDHEN; CDR2 reads SYDVKM. CDR3 length: 14 residues. CDR3 region: CASSFSTGPYEQYF. Written as DNA, the CDR3 is TGTGCCAGCAGTTTCTCGACAGGGCCCTACGAGCAGTACTTC. The full variable domain, in which reference TRBV28 and TRBJ2-7 provide the parts outside the CDR3, is DVKVTQSSRYLVKRTGEKVFLECVQDMDHENMFWYRQDPGLGLRLIYFSYDVKMKEKGDIPEGYSVSREKKERFSLILESASTNQTSMYLCASSFSTGPYEQYFGPGTRLTVT.

V usage is TRBV4-2 and J usage is TRBJ2-7; a weak D match, TRBD1 (6 bases). Trimming took off 4 bases at V and 0 bases at J, with 13 bases between the two ends. The CDR3 has 15 amino acids. Germline lookup yields CDR1 LGHNA and CDR2 YNFKEQ. CDR3 sequence: CASSPVQDSSYEQYF. DNA for the CDR3: TGTGCCAGCAGCCCAGTCCAGGACAGCTCCTACGAGCAGTACTTC.

The V gene is TRBV10-1, the J gene TRBJ2-2, with 7 bases aligning to TRBD1. Germline-derived CDR1 and CDR2 are WNHNN and SYGVQD (reference sequence). Unmatched junction bases numbered 10, after V lost 10 bases and J lost 5 bases. The CDR3 is made up of 14 amino acids. The CDR3 DNA follows: TGCGCCACTACCGACAGGGTGGGGACCGGGGAGCTGTTTTTT. Protein product: CATTDRVGTGELFF.

The chain carries TRBV29-1 and TRBJ1-1; 8 positions agree with TRBD1. Looked up from germline, CDR1 is SQVTM and CDR2 is ANQGSEA. The length of the CDR3 is 11 residues. With V trimmed by 7 bases and J by 7 bases, 5 bases remained unmatched. The CDR3 protein is CSANRGFEAFF. The DNA of the CDR3 is TGCAGCGCTAACAGGGGGTTTGAAGCTTTCTTT.

The chain joins TRBV28 to TRBJ2-3; 9 bases are a match to TRBD2. The CDR3 sequence is 16 residues long. Germline assignment: CDR1 MDHEN and CDR2 SYDVKM. After removal of 0 bases from V and 4 bases from J, the junction contained 5 bases not matched to a gene. The CDR3 sequence is CASSLWREGLSDTQYF. The CDR3 nucleotides are TGTGCCAGCAGTTTATGGCGGGAGGGCCTTTCAGATACGCAGTATTTT.

This rearrangement joins TRBV2 to TRBJ2-5; tentative D call: TRBD1 (6 bases). The germline V gene has CDR1 SNHLY and CDR2 FYNNEI. V was cut by 11 bases and J by 2 bases, with 15 bases left in between. This CDR3 has 13 residues. CDR3 region: CAVQGNGQETQYF. The CDR3 DNA sequence: TGTGCCGTACAGGGTAATGGGCAAGAGACCCAGTACTTC.